Sequencing of this TCR beta chain was carried out in a study of T-cell reconstitution after alpha-beta-depleted transplantation in children. This clonotype has a count of ten or more. Unique molecular identifiers were built into the TCRbeta library. TCRdb re-derived calls from the PCR reads in MiXCR, one entry per CDR3 protein. Of over 550,000 distinct CDR3 sequences listed, 10% to 13% are singletons. This specimen consisted of PBMCs from the stem cell graft donor, obtained from the stem cell graft. This TCR was sampled from a human donor who donated a stem cell graft to a child with acute myeloid leukemia.

CDR3 loop: CASSYEGDRAGGELFF. Written as DNA, the CDR3 is TGTGCCAGCAGTTACGAAGGAGACAGGGCTGGCGGGGAGCTGTTTTTT. The chain employs TRBV6-5 and TRBJ2-2, with 7 bases identical to TRBD1. V lost 2 bases and J lost 7; bases outside the gene matches: 10. The germline V gene has CDR1 MNHEY and CDR2 SVGAGI. The CDR3 spans 16 residues.